The 19 T cell receptor beta chains presented below share a single source sample, sequenced in a study of blood T cell repertoires in COVID-19. Some clones are missing from TCRdb's copy, which holds only in-frame ones; the method was immunoSEQ multiplex PCR. The data show tens of thousands of clones, around 73% seen once. Sequencing was carried out using peripheral blood. These receptors were obtained from a man between 65 and 85 years old with acute or convalescent COVID-19.

The rearrangement joins TRBV30 to TRBJ2-2; 7 positions match TRBD1. The CDR3 is 16 amino acids. The junction had 7 bases not matched to a gene; V was cut back by 3 bases and J by 0 bases. Looked up from germline, CDR1 is GTSNPN and CDR2 is SVGIG (reference sequence). CDR3 loop: CAWRVPGQANTGELFF. The CDR3, as DNA: TGTGCCTGGAGGGTACCCGGACAGGCGAACACCGGGGAGCTGTTTTTT.

The CDR3 here is CASRKGTGGAQYF. For the CDR3, the DNA is TGTGCCAGCAGGAAAGGGACAGGGGGAGCCCAGTACTTC. This rearrangement joins TRBV6-5 to TRBJ2-5, with 11 bases identical to TRBD1. The V segment lost 6 bases and the J segment 9 bases; nucleotides outside the gene matches: 6. The CDR3 sequence is 13 residues long. Germline V CDR1 and CDR2: MNHEY, SVGAGI.

The V and J genes are TRBV3-1 (or the pseudogene TRBV3-2) and TRBJ1-5; D remains ambiguous. The V gene lost 0 bases and the J gene lost 4 bases, with 4 bases spanning the gap. The germline V gene has CDR1 LGHDT and CDR2 YNNKEL (reference sequence). The CDR3 runs to 13 residues. The CDR3 DNA reads as TGTGCCAGCAGCCAAGATCCGAATCAGCCCCAGCATTTT. It is translated as CASSQDPNQPQHF.

This clone was counted only a few times. The V call is TRBV6-5, the J call TRBJ1-6, with D tentatively TRBD1 (5 bases). V gave up 2 bases and J gave up 6 bases, with 14 bases separating them. CDR3 length: 16 amino acids. Germline assignment: CDR1 MNHEY and CDR2 SVGAGI. In DNA form, the CDR3 reads TGTGCCAGCAGTTACGAGGGGAGGCGGGGTAATTCACCCCTCCACTTT. This sequence encodes CASSYEGRRGNSPLHF.

CDR3 sequence reads: CASSITGQGSTQPQHF. CDR3 nucleotides: TGTGCCAGCAGCATAACGGGACAGGGCTCGACGCAGCCCCAGCATTTT. The chain uses TRBV5-4 and TRBJ1-5, with 9 bases identical to TRBD1. V was clipped by 4 bases and J by 7 bases; unmatched bases: 12. Germline CDR1 is SGHNT and CDR2 is YYREEE (reference sequence). The CDR3 is 16 amino acids.

This clone was recorded only once. The chain employs TRBV7-2 and TRBJ1-1, with 11 bases matching TRBD1. There are 15 residues in the CDR3. V shed 4 bases, J shed 3 bases, and the junction held 4 bases outside the gene matches. Germline loops: CDR1 SGHTA, CDR2 FQGNSA. CDR3 coding DNA: TGTGCCAGCAGCTGGACAGGGGGCTGGTACACTGAAGCTTTCTTT. Translating it yields CASSWTGGWYTEAFF.

This clone was counted only a few times. V and J are TRBV15 and TRBJ2-1; 13 bases match TRBD2. CDR3 size: 15 residues. Germline V gene lookup returns CDR1 LNHNV and CDR2 YYDKDF (reference sequence). V was clipped by 5 bases and J by 6 bases; unmatched bases: 4. The CDR3 nucleotides are TGTGCCACCAGCCCCCGACTAGCGGGAGGCAATGAGCAGTTCTTC. It translates to CATSPRLAGGNEQFF.

CDR3 amino acids: CASSSGQLRNGYTF. In DNA, the CDR3 is TGTGCCAGCAGTTCAGGACAGCTACGGAATGGCTACACCTTC. The rearrangement uses TRBV6-5 and TRBJ1-2, with D tentatively TRBD1 (6 bases). The CDR3 extends over 14 amino acids. CDR1 is MNHEY and CDR2 is SVGAGI in the germline V gene. Deletions cut 4 bases from V and 6 bases from J, with 15 bases between.

This clone has just a few counts. This chain connects TRBV5-6 to TRBJ1-6; perhaps TRBD1 as D (6 bases). The CDR3 sequence is 13 residues long. Germline CDR1 is SGHDT and CDR2 is YYEEEE. Between the trimmed V and J ends, which lost 4 bases and 6 bases, there was a span of 8 bases. The CDR3 DNA follows: TGTGCCAGCAGCGGGGGCTCTAATTCACCCCTCCACTTT. The encoded protein is CASSGGSNSPLHF.

The chain joins TRBV6-5 to TRBJ1-4, with 7 bases fitting TRBD1. CDR1 and CDR2 (germline): MNHEY, SVGAGI. With 0 bases clipped from V and 11 bases from J, the junction kept 12 bases outside the gene matches. This CDR3 is built from 16 residues. This CDR3 reads CASSYSATGLEDKLFF. CDR3 DNA: TGTGCCAGCAGTTACTCGGCGACAGGGTTGGAGGATAAACTGTTTTTT.

The chain links TRBV11-2 to TRBJ1-5, with 8 bases that match TRBD1. CDR3 length: 16 residues. Germline V gene lookup returns CDR1 SGHAT and CDR2 FQNNGV. The V segment lost 0 bases and the J segment 4 bases; nucleotides outside the gene matches: 5. The CDR3 protein is CASSLDGWTGNQPQHF. The CDR3 bases are TGTGCCAGCAGCTTAGATGGATGGACAGGGAATCAGCCCCAGCATTTT.

The chain carries TRBV6-4 and TRBJ2-1; 7 nucleotides agree with TRBD2. Germline CDR1 MRHNA, CDR2 SNTAGT. This CDR3 contains 15 residues. V lost 4 bases to trimming and J lost 8 bases; unmatched junction nucleotides: 11. The CDR3 bases are TGTGCCAGCAGTGGTGAGGGACTACCCAGGGATGAGCAGTTCTTC. As protein: CASSGEGLPRDEQFF.

Only one count was recorded for this clone. The chain employs TRBV11-2 and TRBJ2-7; the match to TRBD1 covers 12 bases. This CDR3 region has 17 residues. V dropped 0 bases and J dropped 4; count of bases not matched to a gene: 7. CDR1 is SGHAT, CDR2 FQNNGV, per germline. The DNA for the CDR3 is TGTGCCAGCAGCTTAGATTCACCGGGACAGGGGGCTTACGAGCAGTACTTC. This translates into CASSLDSPGQGAYEQYF.

A single count supports this clone. V and J are TRBV27 and TRBJ2-7, with 9 bases matching TRBD1. The germline gives CDR1 MNHEY, CDR2 SMNVEV (reference sequence). The CDR3 has 15 amino acids. J lost 2 bases, V lost 5 bases, and 7 bases had no gene match. CDR3 DNA sequence: TGTGCCAGCAGTCCATCCGGGACAGGGACCTACGAGCAGTACTTC. Protein product: CASSPSGTGTYEQYF.

The chain recombines TRBV5-1 with TRBJ1-6; D not resolved. The V gene's germline CDR1 is SGHRS and CDR2 YFSETQ. V gave up 4 bases and J gave up 4 bases, with 15 bases separating them. CDR3 length equals 16 residues. The CDR3 sequence: CASSPWTADYNSPLHF. The CDR3 DNA follows: TGCGCCAGCAGCCCATGGACTGCGGATTATAATTCACCCCTCCACTTT.

The chain is built from TRBV9 and TRBJ2-3; 7 bases are shared with TRBD1. The CDR3 consists of 15 residues. The germline V gene has CDR1 SGDLS and CDR2 YYNGEE. The junction had 2 bases not matched to a gene; V was cut back by 0 bases and J by 1 base. The CDR3 loop is CASSVGQGGTDTQYF. CDR3 DNA sequence: TGTGCCAGCAGCGTAGGGCAGGGGGGCACAGATACGCAGTATTTT. The whole variable domain, remainder taken from reference TRBV9 and TRBJ2-3, is DSGVTQTPKHLITATGQRVTLRCSPRSGDLSVYWYQQSLDQGLQFLIQYYNGEERAKGNILERFSAQQFPDLHSELNLSSLELGDSALYFCASSVGQGGTDTQYFGPGTRLTVL.

This clone has only one observation. This chain links TRBV7-6 with TRBJ2-1; 10 bases line up with TRBD1. Germline loops: CDR1 SGHVS, CDR2 FNYEAQ. The CDR3 spans 15 residues. J lost 4 bases, V lost 4 bases, and 4 bases had no gene match. This chain's CDR3 is CASSSGTGAYNEQFF. CDR3 bases: TGTGCCAGCAGCTCCGGGACAGGGGCTTACAATGAGCAGTTCTTC.

This chain connects TRBV18 to TRBJ2-1; TRBD2 is a possible D gene (6 bases). The germline V gene has CDR1 KGHSH and CDR2 LQKENI. This CDR3 has 12 residues. The V gene lost 6 bases and the J gene lost 7 bases, with 10 bases spanning the gap. DNA for the CDR3: TGTGCCAGCTCCCCTAGCGTAAATGAGCAGTTCTTC. This gives the protein CASSPSVNEQFF.

The chain uses TRBV9 and TRBJ1-2; a possible D gene is TRBD1 (6 bases). The CDR3 is 16 residues long. Germline V gene lookup returns CDR1 SGDLS and CDR2 YYNGEE. V was shortened by 0 bases and J by 6 bases, with 18 bases between the two germline ends. CDR3 DNA sequence: TGTGCCAGCAGCGTAGAACTTAGGGGGGGATACGATGGCTACACCTTC. Translated: CASSVELRGGYDGYTF.